This TCR beta chain was captured by sequencing in a study of Ad26.COV2.S vaccination and SARS-CoV-2 variants. Treatment indicated: around 19 received Ad26.COV2.S at low or high dose, single or two shots; about 5 received placebo; per-sample allocation not given. Collection of the samples took place on day 63 after the first injection of vaccine or placebo. Using immunoSEQ multiplex PCR, the repertoire was profiled, and TCRdb retains in-frame clones only, with some absent. The data show approximately 280,000 clones, with 70% to 90% seen just once and 3% to 4% held by the top ten. The specimen was peripheral blood, collected in a trial of Ad26.COV2.S vaccine versus placebo. This TCR came from a person between 18 and 60 years old who received the Ad26.COV2.S COVID-19 vaccine or a placebo.

The CDR3 region has the DNA TGTGCCATCAGTGCGAATAGCGGGAGGTCCAATACGCAGTATTTT. Protein sequence: CAISANSGRSNTQYF. The chain is built from TRBV10-3 and TRBJ2-3; the match to TRBD2 covers 10 bases. Germline lookup yields CDR1 ENHRY and CDR2 SYGVKD. CDR3 length equals 15 residues. V dropped 4 bases and J dropped 7; count of bases not matched to a gene: 8.